There are many counts of the clone carrying this T cell receptor beta chain. TCR beta CDR3 sequences were amplified from RNA transcripts. TCR CDR3 underwent first-round RT-PCR with the HTBI primer set. From the multiplex PCR reads, TCRdb called clonotypes with MiXCR, one entry per CDR3 protein. This table has roughly 350,000 distinct CDR3 sequences, more than 14% appearing once. The sample belongs to a study of T cells in Graves' hyperthyroidism and ophthalmopathy. The CDR3 runs to 15 residues. V gave up 5 bases and J gave up 11 bases; unmatched junction bases: 11. Germline-derived CDR1 and CDR2 are MDHEN and SYDVKM.

This receptor was obtained from a woman aged 30 to 39 with Graves' ophthalmopathy. Sequenced sample: blood. The V and J genes are TRBV28 and TRBJ1-6; 8 bases match TRBD1. This CDR3 is CASSTKRTGFPPLHF. CDR3 nucleotides: TGTGCCAGCAGTACGAAACGGACAGGGTTCCCACCCCTCCACTTT.